This TCR beta chain was retrieved from a study of blood T cell repertoires in COVID-19. Data came from immunoSEQ multiplex PCR; TCRdb stores just in-frame clones and leaves some out. The sample has approximately 32,000 clones; approximately 86% are singletons. The junction had 8 bases not matched to a gene; V was cut back by 5 bases and J by 5 bases. Germline-derived CDR1 and CDR2 are MNHEY and SVGAGI. The CDR3 extends over 15 amino acids. The receptor comes from a human donor in a cohort sampled during active COVID-19. The sequencing input was peripheral blood. The chain is built from TRBV6-5 and TRBJ1-4; 7 bases agree with TRBD1. The CDR3 DNA follows: TGTGCCAGCAGTACTGTCGGGACAGCAAATGAAAAACTGTTTTTT. This gives the protein CASSTVGTANEKLFF.